Below, 22 T cell receptor beta chains from the same sample are listed, as sequenced in a study of blood T cell repertoires in COVID-19. Only in-frame clones appear in the TCRdb table, and some are missing; sequencing was by immunoSEQ multiplex PCR. The sample holds tens of thousands of clones, over 75% seen once. The sequencing input was peripheral blood. The source is a human donor with active COVID-19. The donor label of this sample is uncertain.

The chain employs TRBV11-2 and TRBJ2-3; 11 bases map to TRBD2. V lost 5 bases to trimming and J lost 4 bases; unmatched junction nucleotides: 5. The CDR3 covers 15 residues. The germline V gene encodes CDR1 SGHAT and CDR2 FQNNGV. CDR3 sequence: CASSRSGRAADTQYF. CDR3 nucleotide sequence: TGTGCCAGCAGCCGTAGCGGGAGGGCCGCAGATACGCAGTATTTT.

The CDR3 reads CASSSFGGEGNIQYF. The CDR3 region has the DNA TGTGCCAGCAGCTCATTCGGGGGAGAGGGAAACATTCAGTACTTC. The chain recombines TRBV7-8 with TRBJ2-4; D possibly corresponds to TRBD2 (6 bases). CDR1 and CDR2 from the germline V gene are SGHVS and FQNEAQ. The CDR3 runs 15 residues. Trimming cost V 4 bases and J 6 bases, with 16 bases left between them.

This clone was detected a few times. Here the CDR3 DNA reads TGTGCCAGCAGCCAAGGGACTAGCGGGATACCCTACGAGCAGTACTTC. Translated, it gives CASSQGTSGIPYEQYF. This sequence joins TRBV7-9 and TRBJ2-7; 13 bases align to TRBD2. Germline V gene sequence: CDR1 SEHNR, CDR2 FQNEAQ (reference sequence). The J segment lost 2 bases and the V segment lost 5 bases, leaving 6 bases of the junction unmatched. The CDR3 totals 16 residues.

V usage is TRBV7-8 and J usage is TRBJ2-7; weak D call: TRBD1 (5 bases). The V end was cut by 1 base, the J end by 0 bases, with 10 bases between. This CDR3 spans 15 amino acids. The V gene's germline CDR1 is SGHVS and CDR2 FQNEAQ. CDR3 loop: CASSLEGKSSYEQYV. The CDR3 region has the DNA TGTGCCAGCAGCTTAGAGGGGAAGAGCTCCTACGAGCAGTACGTC.

This rearrangement joins TRBV7-3 to TRBJ2-2; 7 positions match TRBD1. Germline V gives CDR1 SGHTA, CDR2 FQGTGA. Trimming cost V 4 bases and J 3 bases; bases outside gene matches: 5. The CDR3 extends over 15 amino acids. CDR3: CASSSGQKHTGELFF. Written as DNA, the CDR3 is TGTGCCAGCAGCTCGGGACAGAAGCACACCGGGGAGCTGTTTTTT. Looking up the rest from reference TRBV7-3 and TRBJ2-2 gives the full variable domain: GAGVSQTPSNKVTEKGKYVELRCDPISGHTALYWYRQSLGQGPEFLIYFQGTGAADDSGLPNDRFFAVRPEGSVSTLKIQRTERGDSAVYLCASSSGQKHTGELFFGEGSRLTVL.

This sequence joins TRBV10-3 and TRBJ1-6; tentative D call: TRBD1 (6 bases). The CDR3 spans 13 residues. Germline V gene lookup returns CDR1 ENHRY and CDR2 SYGVKD. Deletions cut 8 bases from V and 10 bases from J, with 15 bases between. CDR3 region: CAIAQGEQSPLHF. CDR3 DNA sequence: TGTGCCATCGCACAGGGAGAACAGTCACCCCTCCACTTT.

The chain is built from TRBV28 and TRBJ1-2; TRBD1 aligns across 9 bases. V was pared by 6 bases and J by 4 bases, with 6 bases of the junction left unmatched. The germline CDR1 and CDR2 sequences are MDHEN and SYDVKM. The CDR3 length is 14 residues. CDR3 DNA sequence: TGTGCCAGCAGGCGTCCACAGGGGGCCTATGGCTACACCTTC. Protein: CASRRPQGAYGYTF.

The chain couples TRBV7-9 to TRBJ1-1; 9 positions match TRBD1. The CDR3 is made up of 14 amino acids. Germline values: CDR1 SEHNR, CDR2 FQNEAQ (reference sequence). The V and J ends lost 5 bases and 4 bases, in that order; junction bases with no gene match: 5. The CDR3 DNA reads as TGTGCCAGCAGCATGGGACAGGGAAGCACTGAAGCTTTCTTT. Its translation: CASSMGQGSTEAFF. Using reference TRBV7-9 and TRBJ1-1 for the parts outside the CDR3, the full variable domain is DTGVSQNPRHKITKRGQNVTFRCDPISEHNRLYWYRQTLGQGPEFLTYFQNEAQLEKSRLLSDRFSAERPKGSFSTLEIQRTEQGDSAMYLCASSMGQGSTEAFFGQGTRLTVV.

V usage is TRBV7-9 and J usage is TRBJ2-3, with D maybe TRBD1 (6 bases). V was trimmed by 5 bases and J by 2 bases, leaving 11 bases between them. The CDR3 runs to 14 residues. CDR1 and CDR2 (germline): SEHNR, FQNEAQ (reference sequence). The CDR3 DNA sequence: TGTGCCAGCAGCCTAAACAGGGACACAGATACGCAGTATTTT. Its translation is CASSLNRDTDTQYF.

This clone occurred once. V usage is TRBV5-4 and J usage is TRBJ2-1, with 9 positions matching TRBD1. The J segment lost 5 bases and the V segment lost 3 bases, leaving 6 bases of the junction unmatched. The CDR3 is 15 residues long. Germline V gene lookup returns CDR1 SGHNT and CDR2 YYREEE (reference sequence). The CDR3: CASSWGGQGDNEQFF. The CDR3 region has the DNA TGTGCCAGCAGCTGGGGGGGACAGGGTGACAATGAGCAGTTCTTC.

The chain uses TRBV29-1 and TRBJ1-1; tentative D call: TRBD1 (6 bases). Germline V gene sequence: CDR1 SQVTM, CDR2 ANQGSEA. With 4 bases removed from V and 1 base from J, the gap between germline ends came to 10 bases. This CDR3 is 13 amino acids long. The CDR3 nucleotides are TGCAGCGTTGTGGAAGGGGGGAACACTGAAGCTTTCTTT. Translating gives CSVVEGGNTEAFF. Filled out from reference TRBV29-1 and TRBJ1-1, the complete variable domain reads SAVISQKPSRDICQRGTSLTIQCQVDSQVTMMFWYRQQPGQSLTLIATANQGSEATYESGFVIDKFPISRPNLTFSTLTVSNMSPEDSSIYLCSVVEGGNTEAFFGQGTRLTVV.

In this sample, this clone turned up once. The V call is TRBV7-2, the J call TRBJ2-5; D is perhaps TRBD1 (6 bases). CDR1 is SGHTA, CDR2 FQGNSA, per germline. The CDR3 loop spans 15 amino acids. V lost 4 bases, J lost 1 base, and 13 bases lay in between. Here the CDR3 DNA reads TGTGCCAGCAGCTCCGGGACACTGATCCAAGAGACCCAGTACTTC. Its translation: CASSSGTLIQETQYF.

The CDR3 loop is CASSLEGSGTHEQYF. CDR3 in DNA: TGTGCCAGCAGCTTAGAGGGTAGCGGGACCCACGAGCAGTACTTC. This rearrangement joins TRBV7-2 to TRBJ2-7; TRBD2 matches at 8 bases. The ends lost 1 base at V and 5 bases at J; junction bases unmatched: 7. This CDR3 spans 15 amino acids. The V gene's germline CDR1 is SGHTA and CDR2 FQGNSA.

This clone has just one count. V gene TRBV6-4 combines with J gene TRBJ1-1; 7 positions agree with TRBD1. The CDR3 covers 17 residues. CDR1 and CDR2 (germline): MRHNA, SNTAGT. The J segment lost 2 bases and the V segment lost 3 bases, leaving 12 bases of the junction unmatched. The CDR3 coding sequence is TGTGCCAGCAGTGAAGATATTGGACAGGCCCTTAACACTGAAGCTTTCTTT. Its translation: CASSEDIGQALNTEAFF.

The genes are TRBV5-1 and TRBJ1-1, with D possibly TRBD1 on 6 matching bases. Per germline, CDR1 SGHRS and CDR2 YFSETQ. The CDR3 has 14 residues. V was trimmed by 3 bases and J by 2 bases, leaving 11 bases between them. CDR3 amino acids: CASSSGTPNTEAFF. The DNA for the CDR3 is TGCGCCAGCAGCTCCGGGACACCAAACACTGAAGCTTTCTTT.

The V call is TRBV18, the J call TRBJ2-7; maybe TRBD1 (6 bases). V was shortened by 1 base and J by 5 bases, with 9 bases between the two germline ends. CDR3 length: 13 amino acids. Germline CDR1 reads KGHSH; CDR2 reads LQKENI. DNA for the CDR3: TGTGCCAGCTCACCACACCACAGGGACGAGCAGTACGTC. It translates to CASSPHHRDEQYV.

This clone turned up a few times. V usage is TRBV11-2 and J usage is TRBJ1-3; possibly TRBD1 for D (6 bases). This CDR3 has 17 amino acids. The V and J ends lost 1 base and 2 bases respectively, with 15 bases between them. Germline CDR1 and CDR2: SGHAT and FQNNGV. CDR3 DNA sequence: TGTGCCAGCAGCTTAGTGGCAGGGGAAAAGACTGGAAACACCATATATTTT. It specifies CASSLVAGEKTGNTIYF.

The chain uses TRBV5-4 and TRBJ2-3; TRBD2 aligns across 8 bases. Trimming at V came to 0 bases and at J to 4 bases, leaving 7 bases not matched to a gene. The CDR3 is 16 amino acids. In germline, CDR1 is SGHNT, CDR2 YYREEE (reference sequence). In DNA form, the CDR3 reads TGTGCCAGCAGCTTGGGACTAGCGCAAGCCTCAGATACGCAGTATTTT. This translates into CASSLGLAQASDTQYF.

The chain employs TRBV18 and TRBJ1-2; 9 bases agree with TRBD1. The V gene's germline CDR1 is KGHSH and CDR2 LQKENI. The CDR3 length is 14 residues. The junction had 5 bases not matched to a gene; V was cut back by 5 bases and J by 4 bases. CDR3 amino acids: CASSWDRVAYGYTF. The CDR3 DNA follows: TGTGCCAGCTCATGGGACAGGGTGGCCTATGGCTACACCTTC.

The CDR3 nucleotides read TGTGCCAGCAGGAGGACAGGGAGTCCCACCTCCGATACGCAGTATTTT. It translates to CASRRTGSPTSDTQYF. This chain connects TRBV27 to TRBJ2-3, with 8 bases fitting TRBD1. The CDR3 totals 16 residues. The germline CDR1 and CDR2 sequences are MNHEY and SMNVEV (reference sequence). The J segment lost 6 bases and the V segment lost 6 bases, leaving 14 bases of the junction unmatched.

This chain joins TRBV7-2 and TRBJ2-2, with TRBD2 identical over 10 bases. After removal of 11 bases from V and 7 bases from J, the junction contained 16 bases not matched to a gene. Germline CDR1 is SGHTA and CDR2 is FQGNSA. CDR3 length equals 16 residues. The CDR3 DNA sequence: TGTGCCTTGGGGAGGCCAGCGGGGGGGATCGGCGGGGAGCTGTTTTTT. Residues: CALGRPAGGIGGELFF.

The CDR3 reads CASSEARQGFTETQYF. Written as DNA, the CDR3 is TGTGCCAGCAGTGAAGCCCGGCAGGGTTTCACGGAGACCCAGTACTTC. The genes are TRBV6-1 and TRBJ2-5; the D gene is possibly TRBD1 (5 bases). The CDR3 has 16 amino acids. The germline V gene encodes CDR1 MNHNS and CDR2 SASEGT. The germline V and J ends were trimmed by 0 bases and 5 bases, with 16 bases remaining between them.